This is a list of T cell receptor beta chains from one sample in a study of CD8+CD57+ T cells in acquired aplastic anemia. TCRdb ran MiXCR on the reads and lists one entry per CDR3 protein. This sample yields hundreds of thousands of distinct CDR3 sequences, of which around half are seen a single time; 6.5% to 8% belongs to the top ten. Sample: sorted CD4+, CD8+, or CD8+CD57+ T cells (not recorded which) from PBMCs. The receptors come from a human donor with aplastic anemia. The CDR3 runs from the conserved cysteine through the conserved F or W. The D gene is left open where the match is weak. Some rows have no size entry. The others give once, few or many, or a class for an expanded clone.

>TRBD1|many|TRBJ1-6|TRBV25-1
TGTGCCAGAACATTCACAGGGGGCGCGATTAATTCACCCCTCCACTTT
CARTFTGGAINSPLHF
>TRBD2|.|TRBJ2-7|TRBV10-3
TGTGCCATCAGTGTAGCCGGGGGGGCGTCCGAGCAGTACTTC
CAISVAGGASEQYF
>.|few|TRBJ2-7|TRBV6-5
TGTGCCAGCAGGCACAGGGAGTCCTACGAGCAGTACTTC
CASRHRESYEQYF
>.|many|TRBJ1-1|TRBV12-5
TGTGCTAGTGGTTTCGGGGTAGCTGAAGCTTTCTTT
CASGFGVAEAFF
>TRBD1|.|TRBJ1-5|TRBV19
TGTGCCAGTAACTCCGGGACAGGGAATCAGCCCCAGCATTTT
CASNSGTGNQPQHF
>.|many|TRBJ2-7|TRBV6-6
TGTGCCAGCAACAAACCGGGACGGGACTCCTACGAGCAGTACTTC
CASNKPGRDSYEQYF
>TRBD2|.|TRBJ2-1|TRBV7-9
TGTGCCAGCAGCTCGCTACTAGCGGGGGGGCCCAATGAGCAGTTCTTC
CASSSLLAGGPNEQFF
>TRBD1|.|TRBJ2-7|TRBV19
TGTGCCAGCACCGGACAGGGGTTCGAGCAGTACTTC
CASTGQGFEQYF
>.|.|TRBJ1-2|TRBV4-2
TGTGCCAGCAGCGCTAACGACCGGGACAACTCTGGAAACACCTTC
CASSANDRDNSGNTF
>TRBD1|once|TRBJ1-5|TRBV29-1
TGCAGCGTTCGACAGGGGGATCAGCCCCAGCATTTT
CSVRQGDQPQHF
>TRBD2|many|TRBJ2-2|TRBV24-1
TGTGCCACCAGAGCCCGGAACCGCGGACTAGCTGACGGGGAGCTGTTTTTT
CATRARNRGLADGELFF
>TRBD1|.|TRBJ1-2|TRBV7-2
TGTGCCAGCAGCTTAGGGACAGGAGCCTATGGCTACACCTTC
CASSLGTGAYGYTF
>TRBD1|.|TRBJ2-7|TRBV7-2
TGTGCCAGCAGCTTAGATGGGACAGCCATACGCTTC
CASSLDGTAIRF
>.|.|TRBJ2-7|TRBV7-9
TGTGCCAGCACCGATCCGGTAGGCTACGAGCAGTACTTC
CASTDPVGYEQYF
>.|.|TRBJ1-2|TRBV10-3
TGTGCCATCAGTGACGATCATTTAAACTATGGCTACACCTTC
CAISDDHLNYGYTF
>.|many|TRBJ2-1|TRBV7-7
TGTGCTAGCAGCTTAGAAATCTCCAGCTCCTACAATGAGCAGTTCTTC
CASSLEISSSYNEQFF
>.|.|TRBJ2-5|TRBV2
TGTGCCAGCAGTGAAGGGGGTCGCAATCAGCCCCAGTACTTC
CASSEGGRNQPQYF
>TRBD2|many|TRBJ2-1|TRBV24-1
TGTGCCACTCAGAGGACTAGCGGGAGCAGGAATGAGCAGTTCTTC
CATQRTSGSRNEQFF
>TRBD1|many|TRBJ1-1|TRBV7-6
TGTGCCAGCAGCTCTATACCGGGACAGGGTATGGGAACTGAAGCTTTCTTT
CASSSIPGQGMGTEAFF
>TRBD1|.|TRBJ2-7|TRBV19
TGTGCCAGTAGTATGTTAGGGGGCAAGGAGCAGTACTTC
CASSMLGGKEQYF
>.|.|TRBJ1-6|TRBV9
TGTGCCAGCAGCGTCGTGGACGGTGATAATTCACCCCTCCACTTT
CASSVVDGDNSPLHF
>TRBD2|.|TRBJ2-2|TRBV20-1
TGCAGTGCTAGTTCCTCATCGAATAGCGGGAGTAAGTTTCCCGGGGAGCTGTTTTTT
CSASSSSNSGSKFPGELFF
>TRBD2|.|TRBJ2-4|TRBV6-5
TGTGCCAGCAGTCAAATCACTAGCGGGACGGTTCCAGCCAAAAACATTCAGTACTTC
CASSQITSGTVPAKNIQYF